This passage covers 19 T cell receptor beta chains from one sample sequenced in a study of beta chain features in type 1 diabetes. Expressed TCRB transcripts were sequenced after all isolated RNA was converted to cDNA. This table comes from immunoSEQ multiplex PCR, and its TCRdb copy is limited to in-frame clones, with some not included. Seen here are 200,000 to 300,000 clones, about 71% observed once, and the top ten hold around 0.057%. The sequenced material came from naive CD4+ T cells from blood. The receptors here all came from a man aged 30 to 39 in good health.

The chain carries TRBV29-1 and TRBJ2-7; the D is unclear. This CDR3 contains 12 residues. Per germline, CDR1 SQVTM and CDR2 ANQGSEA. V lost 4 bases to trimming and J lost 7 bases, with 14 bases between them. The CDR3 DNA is TGCAGCGTTGCCGGGTTTACGGGTGAGCAGTACTTC. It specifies CSVAGFTGEQYF.

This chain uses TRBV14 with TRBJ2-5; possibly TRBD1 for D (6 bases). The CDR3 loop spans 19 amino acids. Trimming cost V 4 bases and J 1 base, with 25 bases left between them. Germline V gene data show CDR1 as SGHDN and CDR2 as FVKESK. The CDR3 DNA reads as TGTGCCAGCAGCCTCCGGGACACCGCGTTCCTTTGGCTCCAAGAGACCCAGTACTTC. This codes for CASSLRDTAFLWLQETQYF.

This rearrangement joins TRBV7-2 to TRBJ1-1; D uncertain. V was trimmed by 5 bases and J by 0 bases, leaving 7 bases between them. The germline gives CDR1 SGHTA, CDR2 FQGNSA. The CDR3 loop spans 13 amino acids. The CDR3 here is CASSAPVNTEAFF. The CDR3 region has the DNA TGTGCCAGCAGCGCCCCGGTGAACACTGAAGCTTTCTTT.

The chain's CDR3 is CASSSRDRGPTLHF. CDR3 DNA sequence: TGTGCCAGCAGCAGCCGGGACAGGGGGCCCACCCTCCACTTT. The V and J genes are TRBV13 and TRBJ1-6; the match to TRBD1 covers 12 bases. V lost 5 bases and J lost 14; bases outside the gene matches: 7. The CDR3 sequence is 14 residues long. Germline CDR1 is PRHDT and CDR2 is FYEKMQ (reference sequence).

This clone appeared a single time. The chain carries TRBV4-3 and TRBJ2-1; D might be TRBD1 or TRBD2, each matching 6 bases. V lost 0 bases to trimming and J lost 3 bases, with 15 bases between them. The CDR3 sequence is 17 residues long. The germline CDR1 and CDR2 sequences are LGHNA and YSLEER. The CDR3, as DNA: TGCGCCAGCAGCCAAGACCCGGGGGCAGCAAACTACAATGAGCAGTTCTTC. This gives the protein CASSQDPGAANYNEQFF.

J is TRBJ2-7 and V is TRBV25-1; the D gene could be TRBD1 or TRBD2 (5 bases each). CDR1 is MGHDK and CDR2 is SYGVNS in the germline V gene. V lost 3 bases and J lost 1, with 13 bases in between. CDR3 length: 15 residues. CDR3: CASSDLRDLSYEQYF. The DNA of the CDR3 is TGTGCCAGCAGTGACCTCCGGGACCTGTCCTACGAGCAGTACTTC.

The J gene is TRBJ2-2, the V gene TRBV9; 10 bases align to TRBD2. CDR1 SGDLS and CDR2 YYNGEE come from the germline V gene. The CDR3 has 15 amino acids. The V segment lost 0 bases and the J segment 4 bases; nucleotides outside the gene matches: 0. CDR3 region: CASSVVAGGTGELFF. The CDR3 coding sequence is TGTGCCAGCAGCGTAGTAGCGGGGGGCACCGGGGAGCTGTTTTTT.

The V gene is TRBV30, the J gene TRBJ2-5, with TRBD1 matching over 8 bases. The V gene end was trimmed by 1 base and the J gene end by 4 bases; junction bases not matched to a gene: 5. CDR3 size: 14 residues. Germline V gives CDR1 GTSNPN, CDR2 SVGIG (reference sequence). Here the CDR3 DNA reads TGTGCCTGGAGTGGGACAGGGCCCCTAGAGACCCAGTACTTC. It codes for CAWSGTGPLETQYF.

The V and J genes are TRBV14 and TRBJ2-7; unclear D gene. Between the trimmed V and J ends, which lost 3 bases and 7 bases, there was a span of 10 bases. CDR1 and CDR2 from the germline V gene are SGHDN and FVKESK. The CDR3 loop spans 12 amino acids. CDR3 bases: TGTGCCAGCAGCCAGGACCCGGCGGAGCAGTACTTC. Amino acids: CASSQDPAEQYF.

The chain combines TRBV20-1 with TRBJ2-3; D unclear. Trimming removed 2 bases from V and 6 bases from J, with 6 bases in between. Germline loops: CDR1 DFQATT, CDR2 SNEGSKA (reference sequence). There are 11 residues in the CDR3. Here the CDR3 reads CSARTRDTQYF. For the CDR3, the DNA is TGCAGTGCTAGAACGCGGGATACGCAGTATTTT.

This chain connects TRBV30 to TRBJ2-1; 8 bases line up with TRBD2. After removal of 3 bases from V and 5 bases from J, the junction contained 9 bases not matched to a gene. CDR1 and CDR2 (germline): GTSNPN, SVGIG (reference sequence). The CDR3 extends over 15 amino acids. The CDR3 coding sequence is TGTGCCTGGAGCCTCCTAAGCGGGAGAAACAATGAGCAGTTCTTC. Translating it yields CAWSLLSGRNNEQFF.

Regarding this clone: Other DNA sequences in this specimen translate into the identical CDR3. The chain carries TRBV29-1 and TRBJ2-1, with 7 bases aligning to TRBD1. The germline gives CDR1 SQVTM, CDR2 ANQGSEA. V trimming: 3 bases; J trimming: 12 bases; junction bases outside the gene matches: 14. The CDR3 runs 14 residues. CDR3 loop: CSVDGQGDLAGQFF. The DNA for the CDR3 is TGCAGCGTTGATGGTCAGGGGGACCTCGCTGGGCAGTTCTTC.

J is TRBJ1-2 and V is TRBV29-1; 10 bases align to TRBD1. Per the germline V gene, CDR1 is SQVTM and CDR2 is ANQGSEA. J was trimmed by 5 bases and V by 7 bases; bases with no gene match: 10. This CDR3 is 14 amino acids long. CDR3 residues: CSALRTGGRYGYTF. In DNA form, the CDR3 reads TGCAGCGCCCTCAGGACAGGGGGACGGTATGGCTACACCTTC.

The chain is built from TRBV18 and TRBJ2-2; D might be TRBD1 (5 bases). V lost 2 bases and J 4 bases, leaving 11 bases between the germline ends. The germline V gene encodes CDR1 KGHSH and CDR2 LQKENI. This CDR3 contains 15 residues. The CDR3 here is CASSPCQGCTGELFF. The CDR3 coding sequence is TGTGCCAGCTCACCATGCCAGGGATGCACCGGGGAGCTGTTTTTT.

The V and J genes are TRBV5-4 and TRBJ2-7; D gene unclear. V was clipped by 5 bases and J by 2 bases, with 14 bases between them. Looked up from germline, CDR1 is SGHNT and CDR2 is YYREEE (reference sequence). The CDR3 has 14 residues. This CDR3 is CASSSFGEPYEQYF. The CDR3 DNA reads TGTGCCAGCAGTTCCTTTGGGGAACCCTACGAGCAGTACTTC.

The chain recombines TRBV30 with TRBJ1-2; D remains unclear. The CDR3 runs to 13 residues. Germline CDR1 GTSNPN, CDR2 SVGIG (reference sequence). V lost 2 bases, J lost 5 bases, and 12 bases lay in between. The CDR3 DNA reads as TGTGCCTGGAGTCCTACCTCCGGTTATGGCTACACCTTC. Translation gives CAWSPTSGYGYTF.

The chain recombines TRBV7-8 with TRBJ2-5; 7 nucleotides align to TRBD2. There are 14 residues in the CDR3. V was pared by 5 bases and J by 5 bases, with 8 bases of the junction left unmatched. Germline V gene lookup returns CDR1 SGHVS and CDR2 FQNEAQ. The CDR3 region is CASSPRTRKETQYF. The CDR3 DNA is TGTGCCAGCAGCCCGCGGACTAGGAAGGAGACCCAGTACTTC. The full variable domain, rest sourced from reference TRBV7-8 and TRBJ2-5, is GAGVSQSPRYKVAKRGQDVALRCDPISGHVSLFWYQQALGQGPEFLTYFQNEAQLDKSGLPSDRFFAERPEGSVSTLKIQRTQQEDSAVYLCASSPRTRKETQYFGPGTRLLVL.

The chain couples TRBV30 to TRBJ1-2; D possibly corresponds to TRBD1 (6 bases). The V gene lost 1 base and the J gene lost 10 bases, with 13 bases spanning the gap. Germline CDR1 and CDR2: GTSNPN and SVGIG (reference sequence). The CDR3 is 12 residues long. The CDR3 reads CAWSGYREVYTF. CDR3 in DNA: TGTGCCTGGAGTGGCTACAGGGAGGTCTACACCTTC.

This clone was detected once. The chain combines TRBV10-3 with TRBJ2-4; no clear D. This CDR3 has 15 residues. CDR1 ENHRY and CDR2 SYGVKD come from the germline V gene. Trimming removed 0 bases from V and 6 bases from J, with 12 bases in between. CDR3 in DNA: TGTGCCATCAGTGAGTCAGGACGGGTTGGAAACATTCAGTACTTC. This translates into CAISESGRVGNIQYF.